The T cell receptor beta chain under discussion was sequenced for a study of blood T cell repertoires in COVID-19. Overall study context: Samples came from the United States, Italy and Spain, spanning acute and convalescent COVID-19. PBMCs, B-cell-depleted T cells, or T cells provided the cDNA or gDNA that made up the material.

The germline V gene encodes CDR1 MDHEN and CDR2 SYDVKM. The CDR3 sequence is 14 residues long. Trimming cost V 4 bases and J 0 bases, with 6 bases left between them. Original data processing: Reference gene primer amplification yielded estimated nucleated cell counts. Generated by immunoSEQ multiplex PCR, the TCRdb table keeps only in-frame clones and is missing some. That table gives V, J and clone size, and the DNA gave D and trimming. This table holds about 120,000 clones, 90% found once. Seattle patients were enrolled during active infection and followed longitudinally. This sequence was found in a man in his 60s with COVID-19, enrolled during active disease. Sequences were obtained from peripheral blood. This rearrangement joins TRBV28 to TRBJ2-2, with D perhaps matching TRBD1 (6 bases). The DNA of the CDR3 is TGTGCCAGCAGTTACAGGGCGAACACCGGGGAGCTGTTTTTT. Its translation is CASSYRANTGELFF.